Listed below are T cell receptor beta chains from one sample, sequenced in a study of blood T cell repertoires in COVID-19. This table comes from immunoSEQ multiplex PCR, and its TCRdb copy is limited to in-frame clones, with some not included. Altogether 150,000 to 200,000 clones are present, around 80% being singletons, with the ten largest covering approximately 15%. The sequenced sample consisted of PBMCs or T cells enriched from blood (not recorded which). The receptors come from a man in his sixties who had been exposed to COVID-19. The CDR3 runs from the conserved cysteine through the conserved F or W. A D gene is named only where the DNA matches it firmly. Clone size, where shown, is once, few, many, or a class for clones that have expanded.

clone size	V gene	J gene	D gene	CDR3 DNA	CDR3 protein
-	TRBV28	TRBJ1-4	-	TGTGCCAGCAGCCCCCCGGGGGGCCCTAATGAAAAACTGTTTTTT	CASSPPGGPNEKLFF
-	TRBV11-3	TRBJ2-1	-	TGTGCCAGCAGACTTAGAACTTCTTACAATGAGCAGTTCTTC	CASRLRTSYNEQFF
-	TRBV7-3	TRBJ2-3	TRBD2	TGTGCCAGCAGCCCACTAGCGGGAAAGACAGATACGCAGTATTTT	CASSPLAGKTDTQYF
-	TRBV7-9	TRBJ2-3	-	TGTGCCAGCAGCCCCTCGAGCAGGGCTACGCAGTATTTT	CASSPSSRATQYF
-	TRBV7-9	TRBJ2-5	-	TGTGCCAGCAGCCCGGATGGCGGGCGGCTCGGAGAGACCCAGTACTTC	CASSPDGGRLGETQYF
-	TRBV29-1	TRBJ2-1	TRBD2	TGCAGCGTCTACTTGGGGACTAGCGGGCGCGAGAGCTCCTACAATGAGCAGTTCTTC	CSVYLGTSGRESSYNEQFF
-	TRBV6-6	TRBJ2-7	-	TGTGCCAGCAGTTACTCGAGTCAGGGGGGCTACGAGCAGTACTTC	CASSYSSQGGYEQYF
few	TRBV30	TRBJ1-1	TRBD1	TGTGCCTCACAGGGACAGCTGAACACTGAAGCTTTCTTT	CASQGQLNTEAFF
few	TRBV18	TRBJ2-1	-	TGTGCCAGCTCACCACCGGGCCAACCCCCGAATGAGCAGTTCTTC	CASSPPGQPPNEQFF
-	TRBV5-1	TRBJ1-2	TRBD1	TGCGCCAGCAGCCCTGGGACAGAGAAGGGCTATGGCTACACCTTC	CASSPGTEKGYGYTF
-	TRBV9	TRBJ1-4	-	TGTGCCAGCAGCGTAGGAGGACAGAATGAAAAACTGTTTTTT	CASSVGGQNEKLFF
-	TRBV6-2/TRBV6-3	TRBJ1-5	TRBD1	TGTGCCAGCAGTCCGATAGGACAGGGGACCTGGGCCCAGCATTTT	CASSPIGQGTWAQHF
medium-sized	TRBV3-1/TRBV3-2	TRBJ1-3	TRBD1	TGTGCCAGCAGCCAAGACCGGACAGGGGGCGCGGGAAACACCATATATTTT	CASSQDRTGGAGNTIYF
-	TRBV5-4	TRBJ2-7	-	TGTGCCAGCAGCCCTGGGGACACGGTAATCTACGAGCAGTACTTC	CASSPGDTVIYEQYF
-	TRBV19	TRBJ2-3	TRBD1	TGTGCCAGTACCGAGGGACAGCCACTTCGCACAGATACGCAGTATTTT	CASTEGQPLRTDTQYF
-	TRBV12-5	TRBJ2-7	TRBD1	TGTGCTAGTGGTTTGGTACTAACCCTCCGGGACAGCTCCTACGAGCAGTACTTC	CASGLVLTLRDSSYEQYF
-	TRBV18	TRBJ1-3	-	TGTGCCAGCTCACCTGTTGGGCAGGGGCCTGGAAACACCATATATTTT	CASSPVGQGPGNTIYF
few	TRBV10-3	TRBJ2-7	-	TGTGCCATCAGTGAGTCGGACAGCCAACTAAAATACTACGAGCAGTACTTC	CAISESDSQLKYYEQYF
-	TRBV29-1	TRBJ2-7	-	TGCAGCGCTAATAGCGGAGGAAGCTCCTACGAGCAGTACTTC	CSANSGGSSYEQYF
-	TRBV4-3	TRBJ2-6	-	TGCGCCAGCAGCCCTAATCTAGGAACTGGGGCCAACGTCCTGACTTTC	CASSPNLGTGANVLTF
-	TRBV4-3	TRBJ1-2	TRBD1	TGCGCCAGCAGCCAAGAGGGGGACAGGGGCTCGGGTGGCTACACCTTC	CASSQEGDRGSGGYTF
-	TRBV5-8	TRBJ1-5	TRBD1	TGTGCCAGCAGCGACCTCAGGGGGCAGGGCAATCAGCCCCAGCATTTT	CASSDLRGQGNQPQHF
-	TRBV27	TRBJ1-3	-	TGTGCCAGCAGTTATCAGGGAAGTGGGGACACCATATATTTT	CASSYQGSGDTIYF
-	TRBV3-1/TRBV3-2	TRBJ1-2	-	TGTGCCAGCAGCCAGGGCACCAAATACTATGGCTACACCTTC	CASSQGTKYYGYTF
-	TRBV4-3	TRBJ2-3	TRBD2	TGCGCCAGCAGCCGACCTCTAGCGGGGCAGGCAGATACGCAGTATTTT	CASSRPLAGQADTQYF
-	TRBV10-1	TRBJ2-7	TRBD1	TGCGCCAGCAGTGACCCGGAGGACAGGAACTCATACGAGCAGTACTTC	CASSDPEDRNSYEQYF
-	TRBV19	TRBJ2-5	-	TGTGCCAGTACCCAACAGGTAGGGGAGACCCAGTACTTC	CASTQQVGETQYF